Listed below are T cell receptor beta chains from one sample, sequenced in a study of blood T cell repertoires in COVID-19. Some clones are missing from TCRdb's copy, which holds only in-frame ones; the method was immunoSEQ multiplex PCR. The top ten hold 1.8% of the sample, which has more than 300,000 clones, 89% seen once. The sequenced sample consisted of peripheral blood. Every receptor here comes from a woman aged 30 to 39 with COVID-19, enrolled during active disease. Each CDR3 is given with its conserved first and last residue. The order of the fields is CDR3 protein, CDR3 DNA, V gene, J gene, D gene. The D gene is left open where the match is weak.

cdr3_aa: CASSPSTGAYNSPLHF
cdr3_nt: TGTGCCAGCAGTCCTTCGACAGGGGCGTATAATTCACCCCTCCACTTT
v_call: TRBV27
j_call: TRBJ1-6
d_call: TRBD1

cdr3_aa: CASSSRQGVNEKLFF
cdr3_nt: TGCGCCAGCAGCTCGCGACAGGGAGTTAATGAAAAACTGTTTTTT
v_call: TRBV5-1
j_call: TRBJ1-4
d_call: TRBD1

cdr3_aa: CASSPPSGEGDTQYF
cdr3_nt: TGTGCCAGCAGCCCCCCGTCAGGGGAAGGAGATACGCAGTATTTT
v_call: TRBV7-9
j_call: TRBJ2-3
d_call: -

cdr3_aa: CSASGEDSYNSPLHF
cdr3_nt: TGCAGTGCTAGTGGGGAGGACTCCTATAATTCACCCCTCCACTTT
v_call: TRBV20-1
j_call: TRBJ1-6
d_call: -

cdr3_aa: CASSFGGSTGNTIYF
cdr3_nt: TGCGCCAGCAGCTTCGGAGGGTCTACTGGAAACACCATATATTTT
v_call: TRBV5-1
j_call: TRBJ1-3
d_call: -

cdr3_aa: CASSSTLASGEQYF
cdr3_nt: TGCGCCAGCAGCTCAACTCTAGCTTCGGGTGAGCAGTACTTC
v_call: TRBV5-1
j_call: TRBJ2-7
d_call: -

cdr3_aa: CAIRTGDEQFF
cdr3_nt: TGTGCCATCAGAACAGGGGATGAGCAGTTCTTC
v_call: TRBV10-3
j_call: TRBJ2-1
d_call: TRBD1

cdr3_aa: CATTVRVPRETGANVLTF
cdr3_nt: TGTGCCACCACGGTCCGGGTCCCAAGGGAGACTGGGGCCAACGTCCTGACTTTC
v_call: TRBV24-1
j_call: TRBJ2-6
d_call: -

cdr3_aa: CASSGASGGDYEQYF
cdr3_nt: TGTGCCAGCAGCGGTGCTAGCGGGGGGGACTACGAGCAGTACTTC
v_call: TRBV9
j_call: TRBJ2-7
d_call: TRBD2

cdr3_aa: CASSIEWGNTEAFF
cdr3_nt: TGTGCCAGTAGTATAGAGTGGGGCAACACTGAAGCTTTCTTT
v_call: TRBV19
j_call: TRBJ1-1
d_call: -

cdr3_aa: CVSSFGRGGESNQPQHF
cdr3_nt: TGTGTCAGCAGTTTCGGCCGGGGTGGGGAAAGCAATCAGCCCCAGCATTTT
v_call: TRBV28
j_call: TRBJ1-5
d_call: -

cdr3_aa: CASSQVYRGVGQPQHF
cdr3_nt: TGCGCCAGCAGCCAAGTGTACAGGGGAGTAGGTCAGCCCCAGCATTTT
v_call: TRBV4-3
j_call: TRBJ1-5
d_call: TRBD1

cdr3_aa: CASTALDSSNQPQHF
cdr3_nt: TGTGCCAGTACCGCCCTCGACAGTAGCAATCAGCCCCAGCATTTT
v_call: TRBV19
j_call: TRBJ1-5
d_call: -

cdr3_aa: CASSQRAQTRAGNTIYF
cdr3_nt: TGTGCCAGCAGCCAGCGGGCCCAGACCCGGGCTGGAAACACCATATATTTT
v_call: TRBV3-1/TRBV3-2
j_call: TRBJ1-3
d_call: -

cdr3_aa: CASTQDRTGNTIYF
cdr3_nt: TGTGCCAGTACTCAGGACCGAACGGGGAACACCATATATTTT
v_call: TRBV19
j_call: TRBJ1-3
d_call: -

cdr3_aa: CASSLPLQGLPQETQYF
cdr3_nt: TGTGCCAGCAGTTTACCGTTACAGGGGCTACCCCAAGAGACCCAGTACTTC
v_call: TRBV7-9
j_call: TRBJ2-5
d_call: TRBD1

cdr3_aa: CASSTPGQGATGELFF
cdr3_nt: TGTGCCAGTAGTACACCGGGACAGGGGGCTACCGGGGAGCTGTTTTTT
v_call: TRBV19
j_call: TRBJ2-2
d_call: TRBD1